The present T cell receptor (beta chain) was sequenced within a study of control samples from healthy donors and cancer patients. TCRdb's copy holds only in-frame clones and misses some; the assay was immunoSEQ multiplex PCR. The sample carries 88,000 or so clones, approximately 94% recorded once. The clonotype was recovered from a woman younger than 30 in good health. Material for sequencing was blood.

CDR3 amino acids: CASSEVTTGNNEQFF. The CDR3 DNA reads TGTGCCAGCAGTGAAGTCACGACAGGGAACAATGAGCAGTTCTTC. The chain joins TRBV2 to TRBJ2-1; 7 bases are a match to TRBD1. With 1 base clipped from V and 5 bases from J, the junction kept 5 bases outside the gene matches. This CDR3 comprises 15 residues. CDR1 SNHLY and CDR2 FYNNEI come from the germline V gene.